Shown below are 19 T cell receptor beta chains from a single sample sequenced in a study of cytomegalovirus exposure and HLA in healthy donors. It was with 60 Vbeta and 13 Jbeta primers that the PCR ran. Generated by immunoSEQ multiplex PCR, the TCRdb table keeps only in-frame clones and is missing some. The profile shows some 160,000 clones, 86% of them singletons. Sequencing was performed on PBMCs. The receptors shown here come from a woman aged 18-29 years in good health and CMV-seronegative.

The V call is TRBV28, the J call TRBJ2-7, with D possibly being TRBD1 (6 bases). V shed 6 bases and J shed 2 bases, with 17 bases lying between them. Germline loops: CDR1 MDHEN, CDR2 SYDVKM. CDR3 length equals 15 residues. The CDR3 reads CASRPHRVSTYEQYF. CDR3 in DNA: TGTGCCAGCAGACCCCACAGGGTGTCTACCTACGAGCAGTACTTC.

The V call is TRBV2, the J call TRBJ1-2; 7 nucleotides match TRBD1. Germline loops: CDR1 SNHLY, CDR2 FYNNEI. The CDR3 has 15 amino acids. The V segment lost 8 bases and the J segment 2 bases; nucleotides outside the gene matches: 11. The CDR3 DNA reads as TGTGCCAGCGGGAAAGGGGGGACAGCAAACTATGGCTACACCTTC. Its translation is CASGKGGTANYGYTF.

J is TRBJ1-2 and V is TRBV19; 8 bases align to TRBD1. This CDR3 spans 15 amino acids. Germline V gene data show CDR1 as LNHDA and CDR2 as SQIVND (reference sequence). Losses at the gene ends were 6 bases for V and 7 bases for J; bases not matched to a gene: 13. The CDR3 spells CASSTDRVRIRGYTF. Here the CDR3 DNA reads TGTGCCAGTAGCACGGACAGGGTCAGAATTCGTGGCTACACCTTC. The whole variable domain, remainder taken from reference TRBV19 and TRBJ1-2, is DGGITQSPKYLFRKEGQNVTLSCEQNLNHDAMYWYRQDPGQGLRLIYYSQIVNDFQKGDIAEGYSVSREKKESFPLTVTSAQKNPTAFYLCASSTDRVRIRGYTFGSGTRLTVV.

This chain connects TRBV10-3 to TRBJ1-2; 7 positions match TRBD1. The CDR3 runs 13 residues. The germline V gene has CDR1 ENHRY and CDR2 SYGVKD. The junction had 4 bases not matched to a gene; V was cut back by 7 bases and J by 2 bases. As DNA, the CDR3 is TGTGCCATCACCAGGGGGGAGAACTATGGCTACACCTTC. Its translation: CAITRGENYGYTF.

The chain uses TRBV7-9 and TRBJ2-5; D uncertain. Trimming took off 5 bases at V and 4 bases at J, with 11 bases between the two ends. The germline V gene encodes CDR1 SEHNR and CDR2 FQNEAQ (reference sequence). CDR3 size: 13 residues. The CDR3 DNA reads as TGTGCCAGCAGCGAGAACAGTGGAGAGACCCAGTACTTC. Its translation is CASSENSGETQYF.

The chain has TRBV9 and TRBJ2-5; 9 nucleotides line up with TRBD1. The germline gives CDR1 SGDLS, CDR2 YYNGEE. V lost 1 base, J lost 3 bases, and 4 bases stayed unmatched. The CDR3 sequence is 15 residues long. The CDR3 DNA reads as TGTGCCAGCAGCGTAACCCGGGACAGGGAAGAGACCCAGTACTTC. Amino acids: CASSVTRDREETQYF.

The chain carries TRBV28 and TRBJ1-4; tentative D call: TRBD1 (5 bases). Germline CDR1 reads MDHEN; CDR2 reads SYDVKM. The CDR3 extends over 16 amino acids. V lost 6 bases and J 8 bases, leaving 22 bases between the germline ends. This CDR3 is CASRSGGPAGTEKLFF. The CDR3 region has the DNA TGTGCCAGCAGGTCTGGAGGGCCGGCAGGGACCGAAAAACTGTTTTTT.

The chain links TRBV7-9 to TRBJ1-2; D is unclear. V lost 1 base, J lost 8 bases, and 14 bases lay in between. This CDR3 has 14 amino acids. Per the germline V gene, CDR1 is SEHNR and CDR2 is FQNEAQ (reference sequence). The CDR3 here is CASSLEEGAGGYTF. The CDR3 bases are TGTGCCAGCAGCTTAGAGGAGGGCGCGGGAGGCTACACCTTC.

This clone was detected only once. The rearrangement links TRBV6-5 to TRBJ2-2; 12 bases map to TRBD2. V lost 10 bases and J lost 2; bases outside the gene matches: 2. In germline, CDR1 is MNHEY, CDR2 SVGAGI. The CDR3 has 14 amino acids. CDR3 sequence: CATSGGANTGELFF. The DNA for the CDR3 is TGTGCCACTAGCGGGGGGGCTAACACCGGGGAGCTGTTTTTT.

This rearrangement joins TRBV19 to TRBJ2-3; 10 bases match TRBD1. With V trimmed by 5 bases and J by 6 bases, 8 bases remained unmatched. The germline CDR1 and CDR2 sequences are LNHDA and SQIVND (reference sequence). This CDR3 region has 15 residues. The CDR3 here is CASSGRDRGMDTQYF. The CDR3 nucleotides are TGTGCCAGTAGTGGCCGGGACAGGGGCATGGATACGCAGTATTTT.

The V gene is TRBV7-2, the J gene TRBJ1-2, with D hard to call. V was trimmed by 5 bases and J by 3 bases, leaving 16 bases between them. Germline V gene lookup returns CDR1 SGHTA and CDR2 FQGNSA. This CDR3 comprises 15 residues. This chain's CDR3 is CASSPDRESDYGYTF. The CDR3 DNA reads TGTGCCAGCAGCCCGGACCGGGAGTCGGACTATGGCTACACCTTC.

The chain is built from TRBV7-6 and TRBJ1-1, with 8 bases that match TRBD1. Unmatched junction bases numbered 15, after V lost 5 bases and J lost 4 bases. This CDR3 contains 17 residues. Germline V gives CDR1 SGHVS, CDR2 FNYEAQ. CDR3 nucleotide sequence: TGTGCCAGCAGCACACACTCGAACAGGGGGTATAGCACTGAAGCTTTCTTT. It yields the protein CASSTHSNRGYSTEAFF.

V usage is TRBV2 and J usage is TRBJ1-1; 7 bases line up with TRBD1. Germline values: CDR1 SNHLY, CDR2 FYNNEI. This CDR3 is built from 11 residues. The J segment lost 10 bases and the V segment lost 8 bases, leaving 7 bases of the junction unmatched. The CDR3 loop is CASQTGMLAFF. The CDR3 DNA follows: TGTGCCAGCCAGACAGGGATGTTAGCTTTCTTT.

This chain connects TRBV11-2 to TRBJ1-2, with TRBD1 matching 9 bases. Germline V gives CDR1 SGHAT, CDR2 FQNNGV. The CDR3 spans 15 residues. Trimming cost V 5 bases and J 8 bases; bases outside gene matches: 12. As DNA, the CDR3 is TGTGCCAGCAGCGCCCCCGGGACAGGGAATTCGGGCTACACCTTC. Encoded protein: CASSAPGTGNSGYTF.

This clone occurred a few times. V gene TRBV4-1 combines with J gene TRBJ1-6, with 7 nucleotides matching TRBD1. Unmatched junction bases numbered 6, after V lost 2 bases and J lost 8 bases. CDR1 MGHRA and CDR2 YSYEKL come from the germline V gene. The CDR3 covers 15 residues. This CDR3 is CASSQPGTVYSPLHF. The CDR3, as DNA: TGCGCCAGCAGCCAACCCGGGACAGTATATTCACCCCTCCACTTT.

This clone has only one observation. The chain employs TRBV2 and TRBJ2-5, with a possible D match to TRBD1 (6 bases). Germline loops: CDR1 SNHLY, CDR2 FYNNEI. Trimming pared 2 bases from V and 1 base from J, leaving 14 bases between. The CDR3 is 16 residues long. In DNA form, the CDR3 reads TGTGCCAGCAGTGAATTTGGGGACACACTCCAAGAGACCCAGTACTTC. It specifies CASSEFGDTLQETQYF.

This chain links TRBV27 with TRBJ2-6; D is perhaps TRBD1 (5 bases). V was pared by 1 base and J by 4 bases, with 14 bases between. The germline gives CDR1 MNHEY, CDR2 SMNVEV (reference sequence). The CDR3 totals 17 residues. In DNA, the CDR3 is TGTGCCAGCAGTTTATACGGCAGGGTCGCGGGGGCCAACGTCCTGACTTTC. Protein: CASSLYGRVAGANVLTF.

This clone showed up just once. The J gene is TRBJ2-3, the V gene TRBV19; D ambiguous. Germline assignment: CDR1 LNHDA and CDR2 SQIVND (reference sequence). V was clipped by 6 bases and J by 0 bases, with 13 bases between them. CDR3 length: 15 residues. The CDR3 DNA is TGTGCCAGTAGAGCCCCCGGCGGCAGCACAGATACGCAGTATTTT. Residues: CASRAPGGSTDTQYF.

The V gene is TRBV19, the J gene TRBJ2-3; the D gene is possibly TRBD2 (6 bases). Germline V gene lookup returns CDR1 LNHDA and CDR2 SQIVND (reference sequence). This CDR3 region has 16 residues. The germline V and J ends were trimmed by 3 bases and 3 bases, with 16 bases remaining between them. CDR3: CASSIWYREPTDTQYF. The CDR3, as DNA: TGTGCCAGTAGTATCTGGTATCGGGAGCCAACAGATACGCAGTATTTT.